One TCR beta chain is described in this entry. The source of the sample is a study of blood T cell repertoires in COVID-19. The overall study: The United States, Italy and Spain provided the acute and convalescent COVID-19 samples.

Authors' analysis steps: Reference gene primers were amplified, and this amplification served to estimate nucleated cell counts. Sequencing used immunoSEQ multiplex PCR; TCRdb keeps in-frame clones, though not all of them. The V and J calls and clone size were taken over from that table, and D and trimming were inferred from the DNA. The repertoire holds more than 200,000 clones, with around 87% as singletons. Seattle participants joined during active infection and were tracked over time. This receptor was obtained from a woman aged 60 to 75 with COVID-19, enrolled during active disease. Specimen: peripheral blood.

This chain's CDR3 is CASSLRQGEQPQHF. In nucleotides, the CDR3 is TGTGCCAGTAGTCTTAGACAGGGTGAACAGCCCCAGCATTTT. The V gene is TRBV19, the J gene TRBJ1-5; 7 bases map to TRBD1. The ends lost 5 bases at V and 7 bases at J; junction bases unmatched: 8. The germline V gene has CDR1 LNHDA and CDR2 SQIVND (reference sequence). The CDR3 contains 14 residues.